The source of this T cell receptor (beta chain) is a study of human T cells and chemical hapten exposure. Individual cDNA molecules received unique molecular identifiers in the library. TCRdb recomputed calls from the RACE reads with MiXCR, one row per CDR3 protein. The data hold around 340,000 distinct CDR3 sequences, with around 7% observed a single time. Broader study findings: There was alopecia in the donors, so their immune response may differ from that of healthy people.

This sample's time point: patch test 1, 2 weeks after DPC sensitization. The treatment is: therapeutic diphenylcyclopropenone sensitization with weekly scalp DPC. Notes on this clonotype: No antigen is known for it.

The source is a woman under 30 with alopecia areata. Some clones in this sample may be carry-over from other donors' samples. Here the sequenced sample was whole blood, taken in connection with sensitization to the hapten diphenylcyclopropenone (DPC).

CDR3 nucleotide sequence: TGTGCCAGCAGCTCCCGGACTAATCCCTTGCAGTATTTT. Its protein product is CASSSRTNPLQYF. The rearrangement joins TRBV7-2 to TRBJ2-3; a weak D match, TRBD2 (6 bases). Trimming pared 4 bases from V and 11 bases from J, leaving 16 bases between. The CDR3 is 13 residues long. The germline V gene encodes CDR1 SGHTA and CDR2 FQGNSA.